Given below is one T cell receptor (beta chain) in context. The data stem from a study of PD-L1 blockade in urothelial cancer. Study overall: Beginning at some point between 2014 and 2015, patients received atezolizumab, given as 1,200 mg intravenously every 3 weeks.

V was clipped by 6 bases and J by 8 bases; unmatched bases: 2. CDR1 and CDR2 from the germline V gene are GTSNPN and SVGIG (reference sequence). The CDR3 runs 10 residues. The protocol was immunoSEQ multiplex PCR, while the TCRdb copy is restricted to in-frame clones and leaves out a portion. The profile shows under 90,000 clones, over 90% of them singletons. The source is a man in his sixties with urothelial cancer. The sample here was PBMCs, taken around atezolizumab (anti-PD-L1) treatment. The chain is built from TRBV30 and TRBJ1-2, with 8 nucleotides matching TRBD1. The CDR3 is CACRGRGYTF. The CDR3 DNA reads TGTGCCTGCAGGGGGCGAGGCTACACCTTC.